The 18 T cell receptor beta chains below all came from one sample that was sequenced in a study of OX40 agonist ivuxolimab in advanced cancers. Method: immunoSEQ multiplex PCR; TCRdb's copy keeps in-frame clones and lacks some. Of approximately 69,000 clones in the sample, 80% to 90% were seen once. Here the sequenced sample was CD4+ or CD8+ T cells sorted from blood, taken in a trial of the OX40 agonist ivuxolimab. The origin of the receptors is an adult with an advanced solid tumor such as melanoma, head and neck, liver or kidney cancer.

The chain joins TRBV6-6 to TRBJ2-7; D perhaps matches TRBD1 (6 bases). V was trimmed by 7 bases and J by 4 bases, leaving 17 bases between them. Germline values: CDR1 MNHNY, CDR2 SVGAGI (reference sequence). The CDR3 extends over 14 amino acids. CDR3: CASTLVQGLYEQYF. The CDR3 DNA follows: TGTGCCAGCACCCTGGTGCAGGGGTTATACGAGCAGTACTTC.

This clone was observed a few times. This chain connects TRBV27 to TRBJ2-1; 8 bases agree with TRBD2. The CDR3 loop spans 13 amino acids. The germline V gene encodes CDR1 MNHEY and CDR2 SMNVEV (reference sequence). V lost 6 bases to trimming and J lost 7 bases; unmatched junction nucleotides: 5. CDR3 in DNA: TGTGCCAGCAGGGGACTAGTGATGAATGAGCAGTTCTTC. It is translated as CASRGLVMNEQFF.

V usage is TRBV5-4 and J usage is TRBJ2-5; TRBD2 agrees at 10 bases. There are 15 residues in the CDR3. The trim removed 2 bases at V and 5 bases at J, leaving 6 bases unmatched. Germline values: CDR1 SGHNT, CDR2 YYREEE (reference sequence). The CDR3 protein is CASSFRAGGLETQYF. Written as DNA, the CDR3 is TGTGCCAGCAGCTTTCGAGCGGGGGGGCTGGAGACCCAGTACTTC.

The CDR3 spells CASSSLQGGEQYF. CDR3 DNA sequence: TGTGCCAGCAGTTCATTACAGGGGGGAGAGCAGTACTTC. The gene calls are TRBV6-5 and TRBJ2-7, with 8 positions matching TRBD1. This CDR3 spans 13 amino acids. CDR1 is MNHEY and CDR2 is SVGAGI in the germline V gene. V lost 4 bases, J lost 7 bases, and 6 bases stayed unmatched.

J is TRBJ2-5 and V is TRBV11-3; D is undetermined. The CDR3 has 12 amino acids. V was cut by 0 bases and J by 5 bases, with 4 bases left in between. Germline lookup yields CDR1 SGHNT and CDR2 YENEEA. CDR3 DNA sequence: TGTGCCAGCAGCTTAGAGGGGGAGACCCAGTACTTC. Translated: CASSLEGETQYF.

V usage is TRBV27 and J usage is TRBJ2-2, with TRBD2 matching 8 bases. This CDR3 region has 17 residues. V lost 4 bases to trimming and J lost 4 bases; unmatched junction nucleotides: 11. Germline V gene sequence: CDR1 MNHEY, CDR2 SMNVEV (reference sequence). The CDR3 is CASSSLAPGGGTGELFF. In DNA form, the CDR3 reads TGTGCCAGCAGTTCCCTTGCCCCCGGGGGGGGCACCGGGGAGCTGTTTTTT.

The DNA for the CDR3 is TGTGCTAGCTCCCCCGGGCAAGAGACCCAGTACTTC. Amino acids: CASSPGQETQYF. The V gene is TRBV12-5, the J gene TRBJ2-5; D remains unclear. CDR1 is LGHNT, CDR2 FRNRAP, per germline. Trimming stripped 9 bases from V and 2 bases from J, with 10 bases between. This CDR3 region has 12 residues.

The chain is built from TRBV5-1 and TRBJ2-1; TRBD2 matches 11 bases. The trim removed 4 bases at V and 4 bases at J, leaving 7 bases unmatched. Germline V CDR1 and CDR2: SGHRS, YFSETQ. This CDR3 is built from 16 residues. The CDR3 coding sequence is TGCGCCAGCAGCCTAGGGGGACTAGCGGATTACAATGAGCAGTTCTTC. This translates into CASSLGGLADYNEQFF.

The J gene is TRBJ2-6, the V gene TRBV10-3; the D is unclear. There are 14 residues in the CDR3. Trimming left V 8 bases short and J 2 bases short, with 10 bases between. The V gene's germline CDR1 is ENHRY and CDR2 SYGVKD. CDR3 coding DNA: TGTGCCATCCCCGGCGGTGCTGGGGCCAACGTCCTGACTTTC. Its protein product is CAIPGGAGANVLTF.

This rearrangement joins TRBV4-3 to TRBJ1-5, with no clear D. Per germline, CDR1 LGHNA and CDR2 YSLEER. The length of the CDR3 is 13 residues. The V end lost 0 bases, the J end lost 6 bases, and 6 bases lay between the germline ends. In DNA form, the CDR3 reads TGCGCCAGCAGCCAAGATGAGGGTCAGCCCCAGCATTTT. The encoded protein is CASSQDEGQPQHF.

The V call is TRBV5-4, the J call TRBJ1-6; no clear D gene. V shed 4 bases and J shed 10 bases, with 15 bases lying between them. The CDR3 consists of 14 residues. Germline V gene data show CDR1 as SGHNT and CDR2 as YYREEE (reference sequence). CDR3 residues: CASSAMQIRSPLHF. The CDR3 region has the DNA TGTGCCAGCAGCGCCATGCAGATTCGGTCACCCCTCCACTTT.

The chain employs TRBV20-1 and TRBJ2-5; D gene uncertain. There are 11 residues in the CDR3. Per the germline V gene, CDR1 is DFQATT and CDR2 is SNEGSKA (reference sequence). Trimming cost V 2 bases and J 5 bases, with 6 bases left between them. The CDR3 here is CSARNRETQYF. The CDR3 DNA sequence: TGCAGTGCTAGAAATCGGGAGACCCAGTACTTC.

The chain uses TRBV11-2 and TRBJ1-1, with D possibly matching TRBD1 (5 bases). Trimming cost V 0 bases and J 6 bases, with 11 bases left between them. The CDR3 is 14 amino acids. Germline V CDR1 and CDR2: SGHAT, FQNNGV. This CDR3 reads CASSLDPLGAEAFF. DNA of the CDR3: TGTGCCAGCAGCTTAGATCCGTTGGGGGCTGAAGCTTTCTTT.

The chain combines TRBV7-6 with TRBJ2-1, with 11 positions matching TRBD2. V shed 1 base, J shed 8 bases, and the junction held 13 bases outside the gene matches. This CDR3 spans 18 amino acids. Per germline, CDR1 SGHVS and CDR2 FNYEAQ. CDR3 protein: CASSLEGYSGGAGHEQFF. Written as DNA, the CDR3 is TGTGCCAGCAGCTTAGAAGGGTATAGCGGGGGGGCCGGCCATGAGCAGTTCTTC.

The J gene is TRBJ2-7, the V gene TRBV29-1; 9 bases agree with TRBD1. Germline V CDR1 and CDR2: SQVTM, ANQGSEA. V lost 7 bases and J lost 3; bases outside the gene matches: 10. This CDR3 is 14 amino acids long. CDR3: CSAKLGTGYYEQYF. The CDR3 DNA reads TGCAGCGCCAAACTCGGGACAGGGTACTACGAGCAGTACTTC.

This clone turned up a few times. The chain links TRBV7-9 to TRBJ2-7; a possible D gene is TRBD1 (6 bases). Trimming removed 3 bases from V and 0 bases from J, with 9 bases in between. Germline loops: CDR1 SEHNR, CDR2 FQNEAQ (reference sequence). The CDR3 contains 14 residues. CDR3 DNA: TGTGCCAGCAGCTTGACAGGTGTCTCCTACGAGCAGTACTTC. It codes for CASSLTGVSYEQYF.

This chain uses TRBV27 with TRBJ2-2; maybe TRBD1 (5 bases). Deletions cut 5 bases from V and 6 bases from J, with 10 bases between. This CDR3 is 13 amino acids long. CDR1 is MNHEY and CDR2 is SMNVEV in the germline V gene (reference sequence). DNA for the CDR3: TGTGCCAGCAGTCTACAAGGGGCCGGGGAGCTGTTTTTT. This gives the protein CASSLQGAGELFF.

V is TRBV2 and J is TRBJ2-2; no clear D gene. Between the trimmed V and J ends, which lost 4 bases and 5 bases, there was a span of 11 bases. Per the germline V gene, CDR1 is SNHLY and CDR2 is FYNNEI. The length of the CDR3 is 14 residues. In nucleotides, the CDR3 is TGTGCCAGCAGTGGGATTAGCAGTACCGGGGAGCTGTTTTTT. Translating gives CASSGISSTGELFF. The full variable domain, with the rest looked up from reference TRBV2 and TRBJ2-2, is EPEVTQTPSHQVTQMGQEVILRCVPISNHLYFYWYRQILGQKVEFLVSFYNNEISEKSEIFDDQFSVERPDGSNFTLKIRSTKLEDSAMYFCASSGISSTGELFFGEGSRLTVL.